This T cell receptor beta chain was found in a study of T cells after yellow fever vaccination. TCRdb reanalysed the 5' RACE reads using MiXCR and keeps one entry per CDR3 protein. The data contain about 240,000 distinct CDR3 sequences, less than 8.5% of them singletons. The CDR3 runs to 15 residues. V lost 4 bases and J 1 base, leaving 14 bases between the germline ends. Looked up from germline, CDR1 is SEHNR and CDR2 is FQNEAQ (reference sequence). The receptor comes from a man younger than 40 who received the YFV17D yellow fever vaccine. The material was CD4+ T cells sorted from PBMCs, obtained 15 days after the yellow fever booster vaccination. J is TRBJ2-7 and V is TRBV7-9; TRBD1 is a possible D gene (6 bases). The CDR3 here is CASSSGQTFSYEQYF. The CDR3 DNA sequence: TGTGCCAGCAGCTCAGGACAGACCTTTTCCTACGAGCAGTACTTC.